The clone carrying this TCR beta chain has more than one count but fewer than ten. Its antigen is not known. It was with a sample-barcoded 5' primer and a J-beta primer mix that a second PCR of about 7 to 12 cycles was run. One entry per CDR3 protein results from TCRdb running MiXCR on the 5' RACE reads. The table records about 690,000 distinct CDR3 sequences, 40% to 45% of them present only once. This sample is drawn from a study of blood T cells in healthy people across ages. Study observations and caveats: Naive CD4+ cell counts and diversity both ran higher in long-lived than in aged donors.

Trimming cost V 1 base and J 10 bases, with 11 bases left between them. Per germline, CDR1 SGHAT and CDR2 FQNNGV. The CDR3 is 13 residues long. Caucasian, healthy and from Russia, the donors were aged between roughly 6 and 95. Isolation yielded PBMCs, at least 6 million per sample, in every case. This sequence originates from an elderly man in good health. The genes are TRBV11-2 and TRBJ2-1, with D possibly TRBD2 on 6 matching bases. Sequenced: blood. The CDR3 nucleotides read TGTGCCAGCAGCTTAGGAGGGGCGGGGGAGCAGTTCTTC. Its protein is CASSLGGAGEQFF.